This TCR beta chain was obtained from a study of OX40 agonist ivuxolimab in advanced cancers. The table came from immunoSEQ multiplex PCR; TCRdb's copy has only in-frame clones and leaves some out. The sample shows approximately 77,000 clones, about 90% of them seen only once. Germline-derived CDR1 and CDR2 are SGHTA and FQGTGA. The CDR3 runs 14 residues. V gave up 2 bases and J gave up 2 bases, with 8 bases separating them. The rearrangement uses TRBV7-3 and TRBJ2-3, with TRBD1 as a possible D gene (6 bases). The clonotype was recovered from an adult with an advanced solid tumor such as melanoma, head and neck, liver or kidney cancer. The sample in question was CD4+ or CD8+ T cells sorted from blood, obtained in a trial of the OX40 agonist ivuxolimab. CDR3 sequence reads: CASSLGQNTDTQYF. DNA for the CDR3: TGTGCCAGCAGCTTAGGACAGAACACAGATACGCAGTATTTT.